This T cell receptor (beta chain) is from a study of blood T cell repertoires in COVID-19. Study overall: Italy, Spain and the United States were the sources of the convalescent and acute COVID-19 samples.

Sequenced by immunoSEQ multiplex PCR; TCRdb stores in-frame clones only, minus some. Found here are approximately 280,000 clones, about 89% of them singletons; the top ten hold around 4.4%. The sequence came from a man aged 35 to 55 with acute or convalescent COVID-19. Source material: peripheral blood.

Here the CDR3 DNA reads TGTGCCACCAGTGTCTCCGGGGGGGTGGTCTACAATGAGCAGTTCTTC. Protein product: CATSVSGGVVYNEQFF. The chain has TRBV24-1 and TRBJ2-1; 8 nucleotides agree with TRBD2. After removal of 5 bases from V and 3 bases from J, the junction contained 8 bases not matched to a gene. The CDR3 is made up of 16 amino acids. Germline V gene lookup returns CDR1 KGHDR and CDR2 SFDVKD.